This paragraph reports one T cell receptor (beta chain). This sample is drawn from a study of PD-L1 blockade in urothelial cancer. Looking at the study overall: Male sex and bladder-origin urothelial cancer were recorded for about 85% of the roughly 30 patients.

Sequencing used immunoSEQ multiplex PCR; TCRdb keeps in-frame clones, though not all of them. The data contain about 87,000 clones, 84% of them singletons. This CDR3 region has 13 residues. Germline V gene lookup returns CDR1 SGHNT and CDR2 YENEEA. Trimming removed 5 bases from V and 4 bases from J; junction bases left unmatched: 4. The time point: pretreatment peripheral blood. Sequenced material: PBMCs, taken around atezolizumab (anti-PD-L1) treatment. This clonotype originated in a man aged 55 to 70 with urothelial cancer. This chain connects TRBV11-3 to TRBJ2-5; 7 nucleotides align to TRBD2. The CDR3 reads CASSPSGGETQYF. DNA for the CDR3: TGTGCCAGCAGCCCCTCGGGAGGAGAGACCCAGTACTTC.